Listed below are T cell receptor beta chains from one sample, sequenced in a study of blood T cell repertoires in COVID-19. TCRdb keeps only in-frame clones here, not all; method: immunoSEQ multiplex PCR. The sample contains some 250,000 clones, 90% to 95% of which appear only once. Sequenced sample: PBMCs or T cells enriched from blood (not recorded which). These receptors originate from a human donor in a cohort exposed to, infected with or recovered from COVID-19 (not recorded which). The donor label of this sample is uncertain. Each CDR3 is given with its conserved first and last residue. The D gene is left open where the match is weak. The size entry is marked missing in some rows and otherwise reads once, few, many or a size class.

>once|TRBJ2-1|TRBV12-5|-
TGTGCTAGTGGTTTCAGGGGTTCTCCCTTTAATGAGCAGTTCTTC
CASGFRGSPFNEQFF
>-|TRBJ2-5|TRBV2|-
TGTGCCAGCAGTGAATTCGGTTCAGGGGTTGGCGAGACCCAGTACTTC
CASSEFGSGVGETQYF
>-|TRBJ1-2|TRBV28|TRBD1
TGTGCCAGCAGTTTGGGGGACCGGACAGGGAATAATCAGGGCGGCTACACCTTC
CASSLGDRTGNNQGGYTF
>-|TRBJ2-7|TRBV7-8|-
TGTGCCAGCAGCTTCGGCGGGGTGTACTCCTACGAGCAGTACTTC
CASSFGGVYSYEQYF
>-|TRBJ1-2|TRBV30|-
TGTGCCTGGAGTGACACCGGGACTGGCAACTATGGCTACACCTTC
CAWSDTGTGNYGYTF
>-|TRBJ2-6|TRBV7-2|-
TGTGCCAGCTCGGTAGTTTCTGGGGCCAACGTCCTGACTTTC
CASSVVSGANVLTF
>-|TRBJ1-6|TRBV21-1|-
TGTGCCAGCAGCAAAGAGGGGAATTCACCCCTCCACTTT
CASSKEGNSPLHF
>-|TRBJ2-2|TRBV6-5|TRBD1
TGTGCCAGCTTAGGGGGCCCTAACACCGGGGAGCTGTTTTTT
CASLGGPNTGELFF
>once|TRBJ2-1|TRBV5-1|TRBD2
TGCGCCAGTAAAGGACTAGCGGGAGAAAATGAGCAGTTCTTC
CASKGLAGENEQFF
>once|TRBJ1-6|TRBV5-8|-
TGTGCCAGCAGCGTGACTGATTCACCCCTCCACTTT
CASSVTDSPLHF
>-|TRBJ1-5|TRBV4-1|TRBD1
TGCGCCAGCAGCCAAGTTACAGGGGAAGTCTATCAGCCCCAGCATTTT
CASSQVTGEVYQPQHF
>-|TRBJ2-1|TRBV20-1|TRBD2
TGCAGTGCTAGTCAGCGGGGGGAGCCGCACAATGAGCAGTTCTTC
CSASQRGEPHNEQFF
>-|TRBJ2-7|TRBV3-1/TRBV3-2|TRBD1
TGTGCCAGCACCCCGGGACAGGGGAGCTCCTACGAGCAGTACTTC
CASTPGQGSSYEQYF
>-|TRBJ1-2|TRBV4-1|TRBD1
TGCGCCAGCAGCCAAGATCGGGGGACAGGGTATGGCTACACCTTC
CASSQDRGTGYGYTF
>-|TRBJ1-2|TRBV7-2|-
TGTGCCGCTAAAGTAGGAGACTATGGCTACACCTTC
CAAKVGDYGYTF
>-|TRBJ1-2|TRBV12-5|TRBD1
TGTGCTAGTGGTTTGGTAATCGGGACAGTCTATGGCTACACCTTC
CASGLVIGTVYGYTF
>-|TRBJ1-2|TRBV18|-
TGTGCCAGCTCACCACGGAAGGGCGGGTATGGCTACACCTTC
CASSPRKGGYGYTF
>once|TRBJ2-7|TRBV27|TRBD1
TGTGCCAGCACCCGGACACAGGGGTACGAGCAGTACTTC
CASTRTQGYEQYF
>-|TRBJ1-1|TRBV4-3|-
TGCGCCAGCAGCCAGGCCAAATCCACTGAAGCTTTCTTT
CASSQAKSTEAFF
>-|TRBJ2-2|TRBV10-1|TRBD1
TGCGCCAGCAGTGATAGCAGGGGGCCAGGGGAGCTGTTTTTT
CASSDSRGPGELFF
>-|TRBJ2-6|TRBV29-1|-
TGCAGCGTTGATGGGCCCTCTGGGGCCAACGTCCTGACTTTC
CSVDGPSGANVLTF
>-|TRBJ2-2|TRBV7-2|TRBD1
TGTGCCAGCAGCTCTTACAGGGGGACGAACACCGGGGAGCTGTTTTTT
CASSSYRGTNTGELFF
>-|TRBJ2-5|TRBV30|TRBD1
TGTGCCTGGAGTGTACAGGGGGGTGGGGAGACCCAGTACTTC
CAWSVQGGGETQYF
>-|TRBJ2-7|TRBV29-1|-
TGCAGCGCCTTCGGTGGAGGGGACCACTACGAGCAGTACTTC
CSAFGGGDHYEQYF
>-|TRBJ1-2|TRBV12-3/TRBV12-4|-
TGTGCCAGCAGTTTTGAAGGCGGGGATGGCTACACCTTC
CASSFEGGDGYTF
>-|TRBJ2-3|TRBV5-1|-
TGCGCCAGCAGTTCTGGGCAGTCCCCCCTCACAGATACGCAGTATTTT
CASSSGQSPLTDTQYF
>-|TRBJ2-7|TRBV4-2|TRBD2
TGTGCCAGCAGCCAAGAAGGAAAGCGGGGGGGCTACGAGCAGTACTTC
CASSQEGKRGGYEQYF
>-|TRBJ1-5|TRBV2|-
TGTGCCAGCAGTGTTGGCAGGGCGAGTCAGCCCCAGCATTTT
CASSVGRASQPQHF
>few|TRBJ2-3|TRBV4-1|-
TGCGCCAGCCAAGGTGGGGGCCCCCCTAGCACAGATACGCAGTATTTT
CASQGGGPPSTDTQYF
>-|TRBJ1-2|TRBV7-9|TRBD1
TGTGCCAGCACCCGGGACAGTGCCTATGGCTACACCTTC
CASTRDSAYGYTF
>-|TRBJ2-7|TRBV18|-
TGTGCCAGCTCACAATACGGTAACAGGGTTTTCAACGAGCAGTACTTC
CASSQYGNRVFNEQYF
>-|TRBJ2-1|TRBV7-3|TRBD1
TGTGCCAGCAGCCTAAGGGGACAGGGCGCCTACAATGAGCAGTTCTTC
CASSLRGQGAYNEQFF
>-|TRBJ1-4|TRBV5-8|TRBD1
TGTGCCAGCAGCTTCTCAGGGGGCCCAGGAGGACTGTTTTTT
CASSFSGGPGGLFF
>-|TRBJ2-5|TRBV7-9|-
TGTGCCAGCAGCCACTCGACAGATAAAGAGACCCAGTACTTC
CASSHSTDKETQYF
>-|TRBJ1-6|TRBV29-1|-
TGCAGCGTTGTAGGGGGGGGAGGGTCACCCCTCCACTTT
CSVVGGGGSPLHF
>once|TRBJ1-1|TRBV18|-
TGTGCCAGCTCACCCCGGGATTTGAGCTTGAACACTGAAGCTTTCTTT
CASSPRDLSLNTEAFF
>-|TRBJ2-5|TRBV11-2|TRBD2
TGTGCCAGCAGCTTAATCGGGGGGGCCGCTGAGACCCAGTACTTC
CASSLIGGAAETQYF
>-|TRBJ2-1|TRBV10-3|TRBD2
TGTGCCGTCAGACTAGCGGGGACTAACAATGAGCAGTTCTTC
CAVRLAGTNNEQFF
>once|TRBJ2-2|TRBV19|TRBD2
TGTGCCAGCAGTCAAGCGGGGGGCCGCACCGGGGAGCTGTTTTTT
CASSQAGGRTGELFF
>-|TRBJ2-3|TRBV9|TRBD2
TGTGCCAGCAGCGAAGGTAGCGGGGGAGGTACGCAGTATTTT
CASSEGSGGGTQYF
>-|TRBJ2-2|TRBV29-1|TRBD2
TGCAGCGTTGAGAGTAGCGGGGCGCAGAACACCGGGGAGCTGTTTTTT
CSVESSGAQNTGELFF
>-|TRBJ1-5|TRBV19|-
TGTGCCAGTAGTGAGGGGGGGGGTCAGCCCCAGCATTTT
CASSEGGGQPQHF
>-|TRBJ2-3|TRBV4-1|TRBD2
TGCGCCAGCAGCCACTTGGGACTAGCGGGGAGTGGTGATACGCAGTATTTT
CASSHLGLAGSGDTQYF
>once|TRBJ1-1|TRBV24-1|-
TGTGCCACCAGTGATGCAGGGACTGAAGCTTTCTTT
CATSDAGTEAFF
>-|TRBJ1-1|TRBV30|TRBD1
TGTGCCTGGAGGTACCCACAGGGGGGAAACACTGAAGCTTTCTTT
CAWRYPQGGNTEAFF
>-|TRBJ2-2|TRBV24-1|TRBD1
TGTGCCACCAGTGATTCCAGGACAGGGCCGAACACCGGGGAGCTGTTTTTT
CATSDSRTGPNTGELFF
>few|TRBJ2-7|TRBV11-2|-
TGTGCCAGCAGCGAACAGGTTAGCTCCTACGAGCAGTACTTC
CASSEQVSSYEQYF
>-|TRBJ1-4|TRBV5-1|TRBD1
TGCGCCAGCAGCCGAGGACAGGGAACTAATGAAAAACTGTTTTTT
CASSRGQGTNEKLFF
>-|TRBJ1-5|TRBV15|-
TGTGCCACCAGCAGAGATCCGACAGGATCAAATCAGCCCCAGCATTTT
CATSRDPTGSNQPQHF